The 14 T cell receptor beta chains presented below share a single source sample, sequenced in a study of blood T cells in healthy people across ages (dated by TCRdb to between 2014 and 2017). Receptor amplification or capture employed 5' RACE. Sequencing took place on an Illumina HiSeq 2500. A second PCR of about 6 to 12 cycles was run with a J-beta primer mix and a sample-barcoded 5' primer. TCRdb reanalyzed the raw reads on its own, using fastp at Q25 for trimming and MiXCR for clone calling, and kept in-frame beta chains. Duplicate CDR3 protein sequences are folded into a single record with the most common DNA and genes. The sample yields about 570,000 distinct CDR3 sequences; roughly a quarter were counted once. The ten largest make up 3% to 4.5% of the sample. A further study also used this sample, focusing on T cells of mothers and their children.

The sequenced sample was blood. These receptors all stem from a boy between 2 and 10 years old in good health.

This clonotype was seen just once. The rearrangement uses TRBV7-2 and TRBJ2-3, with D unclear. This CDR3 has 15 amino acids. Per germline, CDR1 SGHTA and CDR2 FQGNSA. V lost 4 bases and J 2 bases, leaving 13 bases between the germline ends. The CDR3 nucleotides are TGTGCCAGCAGCTCCCGTGGTGTCCCCACAGATACGCAGTATTTT. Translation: CASSSRGVPTDTQYF.

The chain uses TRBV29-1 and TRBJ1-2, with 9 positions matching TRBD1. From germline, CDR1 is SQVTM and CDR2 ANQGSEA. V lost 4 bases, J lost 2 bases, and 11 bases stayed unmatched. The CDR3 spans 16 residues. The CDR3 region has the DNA TGCAGCGTTGGGTGGACAGGGGCCTTCCCAAACTATGGCTACACCTTC. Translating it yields CSVGWTGAFPNYGYTF.

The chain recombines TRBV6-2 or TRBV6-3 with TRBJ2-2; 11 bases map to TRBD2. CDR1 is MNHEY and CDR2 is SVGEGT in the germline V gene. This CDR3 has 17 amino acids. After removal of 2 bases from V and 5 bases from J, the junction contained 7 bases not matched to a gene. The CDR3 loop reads CASSYPTSGGGTGELFF. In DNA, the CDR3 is TGTGCCAGCAGTTACCCCACTAGCGGGGGCGGAACCGGGGAGCTGTTTTTT.

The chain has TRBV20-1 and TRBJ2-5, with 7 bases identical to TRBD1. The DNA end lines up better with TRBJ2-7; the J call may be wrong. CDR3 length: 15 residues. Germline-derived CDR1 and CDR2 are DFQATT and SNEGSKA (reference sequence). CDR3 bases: TGCAGTGCTATTGCTCCCCGGGACAGTATCTACGAGCAGTACTTC. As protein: CSAIAPRDSIYEQYF.

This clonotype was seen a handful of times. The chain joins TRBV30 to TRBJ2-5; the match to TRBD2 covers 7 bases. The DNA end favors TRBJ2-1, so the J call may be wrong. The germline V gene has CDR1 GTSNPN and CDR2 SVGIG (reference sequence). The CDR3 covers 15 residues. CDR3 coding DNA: TGTGCCTGGAGATTTGGGCCTAGCGGCCACAATGAGCAGTTCTTC. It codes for CAWRFGPSGHNEQFF.

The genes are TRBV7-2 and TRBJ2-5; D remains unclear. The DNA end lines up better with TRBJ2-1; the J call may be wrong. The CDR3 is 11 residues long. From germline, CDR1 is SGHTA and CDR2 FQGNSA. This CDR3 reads CASNTRNEQFF. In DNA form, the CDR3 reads TGTGCCAGCAACACTCGGAATGAGCAGTTCTTC.

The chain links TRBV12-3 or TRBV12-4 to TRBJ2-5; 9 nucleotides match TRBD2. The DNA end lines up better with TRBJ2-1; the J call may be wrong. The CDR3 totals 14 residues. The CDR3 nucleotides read TGTGCCAGCAGATACGGCGGGAGGGCCATTGAGCAGTTCTTC. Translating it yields CASRYGGRAIEQFF.

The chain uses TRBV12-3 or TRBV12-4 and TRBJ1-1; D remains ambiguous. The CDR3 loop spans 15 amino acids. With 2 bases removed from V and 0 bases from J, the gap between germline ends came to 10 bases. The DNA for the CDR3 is TGTGCCAGCAGTTTACTGGGGAGGGTGAACACTGAAGCTTTCTTT. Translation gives CASSLLGRVNTEAFF.

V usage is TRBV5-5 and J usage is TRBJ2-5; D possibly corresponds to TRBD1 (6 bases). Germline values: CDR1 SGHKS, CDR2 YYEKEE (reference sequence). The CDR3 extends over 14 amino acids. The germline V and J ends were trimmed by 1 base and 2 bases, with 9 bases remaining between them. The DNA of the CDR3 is TGTGCCAGCAGCTTGCGGGACACTCAAGAGACCCAGTACTTC. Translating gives CASSLRDTQETQYF.

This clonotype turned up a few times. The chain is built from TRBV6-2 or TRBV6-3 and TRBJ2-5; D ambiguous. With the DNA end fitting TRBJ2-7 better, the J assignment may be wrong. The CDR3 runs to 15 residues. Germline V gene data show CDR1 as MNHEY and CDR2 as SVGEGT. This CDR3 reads CASSYDTLSTYEQYF. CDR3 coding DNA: TGTGCCAGCAGCTACGACACCTTATCGACCTACGAGCAGTACTTC.

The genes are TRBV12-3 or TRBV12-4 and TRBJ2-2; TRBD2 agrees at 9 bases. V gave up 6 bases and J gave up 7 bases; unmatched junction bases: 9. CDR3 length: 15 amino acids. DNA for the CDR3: TGTGCCAGCAGCCCCTCGACTAGCGGTGGCGGGGAGCTGTTTTTT. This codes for CASSPSTSGGGELFF.

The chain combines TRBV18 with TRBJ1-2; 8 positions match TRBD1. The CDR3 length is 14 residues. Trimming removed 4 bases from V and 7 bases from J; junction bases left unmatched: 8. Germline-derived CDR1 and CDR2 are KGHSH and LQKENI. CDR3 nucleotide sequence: TGTGCCAGCTCACAGGACAGGGTTCGCTTTGGCTACACCTTC. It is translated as CASSQDRVRFGYTF.

The CDR3 DNA follows: TGTGCCAGCAGCCGCTCCGGGGCCAAGCAGTACTTC. Its translation: CASSRSGAKQYF. The rearrangement uses TRBV4-2 and TRBJ2-5; D may be TRBD1 or TRBD2 (5 bases each). The germline V gene has CDR1 LGHNA and CDR2 YNFKEQ. Trimming cost V 4 bases and J 11 bases, with 14 bases left between them. This CDR3 region has 12 residues.

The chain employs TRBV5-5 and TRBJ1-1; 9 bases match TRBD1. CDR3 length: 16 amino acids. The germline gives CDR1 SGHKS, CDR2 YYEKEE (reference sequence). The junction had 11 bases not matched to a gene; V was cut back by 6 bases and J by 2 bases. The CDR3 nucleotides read TGTGCCAGCAACCCAACCGGGACAGGGAGCAACACTGAAGCTTTCTTT. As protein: CASNPTGTGSNTEAFF.